The next 24 T cell receptor beta chains were all read from a single sample in a study of technical replicates of blood from a handful of donors. The repertoire was sequenced with immunoSEQ multiplex PCR; TCRdb's copy has only in-frame clones and lacks some. The repertoire has about 88,000 clones, over 90% of them found once; the top ten carry 0.34%. The sample was T cells isolated from PBMCs. The receptors originated from a human donor in good health.

This sequence joins TRBV10-3 and TRBJ1-1; possibly TRBD1 for D (6 bases). The V end was cut by 3 bases, the J end by 6 bases, with 14 bases between. The CDR3 length is 14 residues. Germline V gene data show CDR1 as ENHRY and CDR2 as SYGVKD. The CDR3 spells CAISDYRVKAEAFF. Written as DNA, the CDR3 is TGTGCCATCAGTGACTACAGGGTCAAGGCTGAAGCTTTCTTT.

The chain uses TRBV5-1 and TRBJ1-4; a weak D match, TRBD1 (6 bases). Germline assignment: CDR1 SGHRS and CDR2 YFSETQ. The CDR3 totals 18 residues. The germline V and J ends were trimmed by 4 bases and 8 bases, with 27 bases remaining between them. The DNA for the CDR3 is TGCGCCAGCAGCCCCCGGGACACTAAATTGGGTGTTCGGGAAAAACTGTTTTTT. It translates to CASSPRDTKLGVREKLFF.

The chain links TRBV10-1 to TRBJ1-1, with TRBD1 matching over 7 bases. Trimming removed 4 bases from V and 5 bases from J; junction bases left unmatched: 13. Looked up from germline, CDR1 is WNHNN and CDR2 is SYGVQD (reference sequence). The CDR3 covers 16 residues. The CDR3 DNA reads TGCGCCAGCAGTGCGAACGACAGGGCAGGTCATACTGAAGCTTTCTTT. Translated, it gives CASSANDRAGHTEAFF.

The chain couples TRBV9 to TRBJ1-2; possible D gene TRBD1, 5 bases. V dropped 1 base and J dropped 8 bases, with 9 bases sitting between them. Per germline, CDR1 SGDLS and CDR2 YYNGEE. The CDR3 length is 12 residues. The CDR3 is CASSVFREGYTF. CDR3 bases: TGTGCCAGCAGCGTATTCAGGGAAGGCTACACCTTC. Full variable domain (outside the CDR3, taken from reference TRBV9 and TRBJ1-2): DSGVTQTPKHLITATGQRVTLRCSPRSGDLSVYWYQQSLDQGLQFLIQYYNGEERAKGNILERFSAQQFPDLHSELNLSSLELGDSALYFCASSVFREGYTFGSGTRLTVV.

This CDR3 reads CASSSIAEKNNEQFF. CDR3 coding DNA: TGTGCCAGCAGCTCAATAGCGGAAAAGAACAATGAGCAGTTCTTC. The V gene is TRBV5-4, the J gene TRBJ2-1; D may be TRBD2 (6 bases). The CDR3 has 15 residues. Germline V gene lookup returns CDR1 SGHNT and CDR2 YYREEE (reference sequence). Trimming shortened V by 3 bases and J by 5 bases, and 15 bases separated the two germline ends.

The J gene is TRBJ2-7, the V gene TRBV6-5; D uncertain. This CDR3 is 16 amino acids long. Germline CDR1 is MNHEY and CDR2 is SVGAGI. With 0 bases removed from V and 3 bases from J, the gap between germline ends came to 15 bases. CDR3 sequence (DNA): TGTGCCAGCAGTTACTCGAGGCGTCGCGGATACTACGAGCAGTACTTC. Translating gives CASSYSRRRGYYEQYF.

CDR3 protein: CASSVAGREDNEQYF. The CDR3 DNA follows: TGTGCCAGCAGCGTAGCGGGTCGGGAGGACAACGAGCAGTACTTC. V and J are TRBV9 and TRBJ2-7; 7 bases line up with TRBD2. Per germline, CDR1 SGDLS and CDR2 YYNGEE. V gave up 0 bases and J gave up 5 bases; unmatched junction bases: 8. This CDR3 spans 15 amino acids.

The chain couples TRBV7-9 to TRBJ2-3; D may be TRBD2 (5 bases). CDR3 length: 16 residues. Germline CDR1 and CDR2: SEHNR and FQNEAQ (reference sequence). The V and J ends lost 6 bases and 0 bases respectively, with 16 bases between them. The CDR3 sequence is CASSLGSISSTDTQYF. CDR3 DNA: TGTGCCAGCAGTCTAGGGAGCATTTCTAGCACAGATACGCAGTATTTT. The full variable domain, with the rest looked up from reference TRBV7-9 and TRBJ2-3, is DTGVSQNPRHKITKRGQNVTFRCDPISEHNRLYWYRQTLGQGPEFLTYFQNEAQLEKSRLLSDRFSAERPKGSFSTLEIQRTEQGDSAMYLCASSLGSISSTDTQYFGPGTRLTVL.

This clone was observed once. The chain links TRBV12-5 to TRBJ1-1; possible D gene TRBD1, 5 bases. Trimming left V 1 base short and J 4 bases short, with 16 bases between. This CDR3 comprises 16 residues. The germline gives CDR1 LGHNT, CDR2 FRNRAP. DNA of the CDR3: TGTGCTAGTGGTTTGGGAAACAGGTTTTTGTCCACTGAAGCTTTCTTT. This gives the protein CASGLGNRFLSTEAFF.

The chain links TRBV18 to TRBJ2-3; 9 bases are shared with TRBD1. The CDR3 has 17 residues. Germline V CDR1 and CDR2: KGHSH, LQKENI. After removal of 2 bases from V and 5 bases from J, the junction contained 11 bases not matched to a gene. The CDR3: CASSPIPGTGRGDTQYF. Here the CDR3 DNA reads TGTGCCAGCTCACCAATTCCCGGGACAGGGAGAGGAGATACGCAGTATTTT. The full variable domain, rest sourced from reference TRBV18 and TRBJ2-3, is NAGVMQNPRHLVRRRGQEARLRCSPMKGHSHVYWYRQLPEEGLKFMVYLQKENIIDESGMPKERFSAEFPKEGPSILRIQQVVRGDSAAYFCASSPIPGTGRGDTQYFGPGTRLTVL.

CDR3 loop: CASKAGLMDQPQHF. The CDR3, as DNA: TGTGCCAGCAAGGCGGGTTTAATGGATCAGCCCCAGCATTTT. This chain connects TRBV7-8 to TRBJ1-5; no clear D. V was cut by 7 bases and J by 5 bases, with 15 bases left in between. The CDR3 totals 14 residues. Germline values: CDR1 SGHVS, CDR2 FQNEAQ.

The V gene is TRBV28, the J gene TRBJ2-7, with 7 nucleotides matching TRBD1. Germline V gene sequence: CDR1 MDHEN, CDR2 SYDVKM. With V trimmed by 8 bases and J by 0 bases, 7 bases remained unmatched. The length of the CDR3 is 14 residues. The CDR3 DNA reads as TGTGCCAGCGGAGAACAGGGGCTCTCCTACGAGCAGTACTTC. Protein: CASGEQGLSYEQYF.

J is TRBJ2-2 and V is TRBV2; no clear D. Germline CDR1 is SNHLY and CDR2 is FYNNEI. CDR3 size: 13 residues. Trimming took 4 bases from V and 2 from J, leaving 5 bases between them. The DNA of the CDR3 is TGTGCCAGCAGTGTAGTAAACACCGGGGAGCTGTTTTTT. Amino acid sequence: CASSVVNTGELFF.

V usage is TRBV11-2 and J usage is TRBJ2-7; D may be TRBD1 (5 bases). The CDR3 length is 15 residues. Trimming removed 5 bases from V and 2 bases from J, with 16 bases in between. Germline V CDR1 and CDR2: SGHAT, FQNNGV. CDR3 amino acids: CASSVSRGPAYEQYF. CDR3 coding DNA: TGTGCCAGCAGCGTATCTAGGGGTCCCGCCTACGAGCAGTACTTC.

The rearrangement joins TRBV28 to TRBJ2-3; 7 bases agree with TRBD2. This CDR3 contains 15 residues. V gave up 4 bases and J gave up 3 bases; unmatched junction bases: 7. Germline V gives CDR1 MDHEN, CDR2 SYDVKM. The CDR3 is CASSSGGSSTDTQYF. DNA of the CDR3: TGTGCCAGCAGTTCGGGCGGGAGTTCGACAGATACGCAGTATTTT. The whole variable domain, remainder taken from reference TRBV28 and TRBJ2-3, is DVKVTQSSRYLVKRTGEKVFLECVQDMDHENMFWYRQDPGLGLRLIYFSYDVKMKEKGDIPEGYSVSREKKERFSLILESASTNQTSMYLCASSSGGSSTDTQYFGPGTRLTVL.

This clone was recorded once. V and J are TRBV29-1 and TRBJ2-7; 9 positions agree with TRBD1. Germline V CDR1 and CDR2: SQVTM, ANQGSEA. There are 15 residues in the CDR3. V shed 5 bases and J 2 bases; nucleotides not matched to a gene: 10. CDR3 residues: CSVCDGTGTAYEQYF. The DNA for the CDR3 is TGCAGCGTTTGTGATGGGACAGGGACGGCCTACGAGCAGTACTTC.

The CDR3, as DNA: TGTGCCAGCGCCGGGACAGGGGTAACCAATGAGCAGTTCTTC. Translation: CASAGTGVTNEQFF. This chain uses TRBV6-1 with TRBJ2-1; 10 nucleotides agree with TRBD1. The CDR3 is 14 residues long. The germline gives CDR1 MNHNS, CDR2 SASEGT. Trimming cost V 8 bases and J 6 bases; bases outside gene matches: 7.

This chain connects TRBV28 to TRBJ2-1; D unresolved. The length of the CDR3 is 14 residues. Trimming shortened V by 5 bases and J by 9 bases, and 17 bases separated the two germline ends. Germline loops: CDR1 MDHEN, CDR2 SYDVKM. CDR3 in amino acids: CASSATGWQFEQFF. DNA of the CDR3: TGTGCCAGCAGTGCAACCGGGTGGCAGTTTGAGCAGTTCTTC.

This chain links TRBV19 with TRBJ2-3, with TRBD2 matching over 7 bases. With V trimmed by 6 bases and J by 6 bases, 6 bases remained unmatched. The V gene's germline CDR1 is LNHDA and CDR2 SQIVND (reference sequence). The length of the CDR3 is 13 residues. DNA of the CDR3: TGTGCCAGTAGACAACTAGCGAGTGATACGCAGTATTTT. Translating it yields CASRQLASDTQYF.

This clone appeared a single time. J is TRBJ2-1 and V is TRBV4-2; 9 bases are a match to TRBD2. The CDR3 is made up of 17 amino acids. J lost 4 bases, V lost 0 bases, and 7 bases had no gene match. Germline V lookup: CDR1 LGHNA, CDR2 YNFKEQ. The CDR3 DNA reads as TGTGCCAGCAGCCAAGAACTAGAGCGGGAGGTTTACAATGAGCAGTTCTTC. It encodes CASSQELEREVYNEQFF.

Only one count was recorded for this clone. The chain links TRBV5-1 to TRBJ2-7, with a possible D match to TRBD1 (6 bases). The CDR3 has 14 residues. Trimming shortened V by 2 bases and J by 0 bases, and 9 bases separated the two germline ends. Germline V gene data show CDR1 as SGHRS and CDR2 as YFSETQ. The CDR3 bases are TGCGCCAGCAGCTTTTCAGGGGACTCCTACGAGCAGTACTTC. Amino acids: CASSFSGDSYEQYF.

This chain uses TRBV25-1 with TRBJ2-7, with 7 bases fitting TRBD2. This CDR3 is built from 15 residues. J lost 3 bases, V lost 1 base, and 6 bases had no gene match. The germline V gene has CDR1 MGHDK and CDR2 SYGVNS. The DNA for the CDR3 is TGTGCCAGCAGTGAATCAAGCGGGATTTTCTACGAGCAGTACTTC. Translation: CASSESSGIFYEQYF.

The J gene is TRBJ1-5, the V gene TRBV9; TRBD1 matches 8 bases. This CDR3 spans 15 amino acids. Germline V gene lookup returns CDR1 SGDLS and CDR2 YYNGEE. V shed 2 bases and J 4 bases; nucleotides not matched to a gene: 5. CDR3 sequence: CASSVGTGGNQPQHF. CDR3 DNA sequence: TGTGCCAGCAGCGTGGGGACAGGTGGGAATCAGCCCCAGCATTTT. Combining the CDR3 with reference TRBV9 and TRBJ1-5 gives the whole variable domain DSGVTQTPKHLITATGQRVTLRCSPRSGDLSVYWYQQSLDQGLQFLIQYYNGEERAKGNILERFSAQQFPDLHSELNLSSLELGDSALYFCASSVGTGGNQPQHFGDGTRLSIL.

The gene calls are TRBV2 and TRBJ1-3; D perhaps matches TRBD1 (5 bases). CDR1 SNHLY and CDR2 FYNNEI come from the germline V gene. The CDR3 is 18 amino acids. V shed 0 bases and J shed 0 bases, with 15 bases lying between them. The CDR3 spells CASSEARRQIYSGNTIYF. CDR3 in DNA: TGTGCCAGCAGTGAAGCCAGGCGACAGATTTACTCTGGAAACACCATATATTTT.